This TCR beta chain was recorded in a study of T cells after yellow fever vaccination. Study-wide results and limits: Only a minor proportion of clonotypes was detected across both CD4 and CD8 compartments. Boosting was followed by the reappearance of most primary-vaccination clones (roughly 95% CD4, about 89% CD8).

The V and J ends lost 3 bases and 5 bases respectively, with 13 bases between them. In germline, CDR1 is MNHEY, CDR2 SVGAGI. CDR3 length: 14 residues. Comments on this clonotype: Its matching antigen is unknown.

TCRdb ran MiXCR on the 5' RACE reads and lists one entry per CDR3 protein. This sample carries 350,000 to 450,000 distinct CDR3 sequences, roughly a sixth of them seen once, and the ten largest clones take 18%. Sequenced material: PBMCs, taken before the yellow fever booster vaccination. The source is a man aged 18 to 30 who received the YFV17D yellow fever vaccine. The chain is built from TRBV6-5 and TRBJ2-5; the D gene is possibly TRBD1 (6 bases). In nucleotides, the CDR3 is TGTGCCAGCAGTTATTATGGGGGCGCGGAGACCCAGTACTTC. Amino acids: CASSYYGGAETQYF.